These 24 T cell receptor beta chains were all obtained from the same sample, sequenced in a study of blood T cells in healthy people across ages (dated by TCRdb to about 2015). Receptors were amplified or captured by 5' RACE. TCRdb names Illumina HiSeq 2500 as the instrument used. A second roughly 6 to 11 cycle PCR used a sample-barcoded 5' primer and a J-beta primer mix. TCRdb passed the public sequencing reads through fastp at Q25 and MiXCR, retaining productive beta sequences. For every CDR3 protein sequence, its rows merge into one entry that carries the most common genes and DNA. The sample yields about 730,000 distinct CDR3 sequences; 35% to 45% were counted once. The top ten hold 20% of the sample. The source material was blood. The source of these receptors is a woman in her sixties in good health.

The chain links TRBV20-1 to TRBJ2-4; D ambiguous. Germline CDR1 reads DFQATT; CDR2 reads SNEGSKA (reference sequence). Trimming took 0 bases from V and 1 from J, leaving 7 bases between them. The CDR3 extends over 14 amino acids. The CDR3 DNA sequence: TGCAGTGCTAGAGAGTCCTTGGCCAAAAACATTCAGTACTTC. Protein product: CSARESLAKNIQYF.

The chain employs TRBV20-1 and TRBJ2-7; 8 positions agree with TRBD1. Matching the DNA end better, TRBJ2-4 makes the J call doubtful. The germline CDR1 and CDR2 sequences are DFQATT and SNEGSKA (reference sequence). This CDR3 contains 14 residues. In nucleotides, the CDR3 is TGCAGTGCTAGAGATGGGACAGGAAAAAACATTCAGTACTTC. It encodes CSARDGTGKNIQYF.

There are a few counts of this clonotype. CDR3 amino acids: CASSKVSGGTGELFF. The DNA for the CDR3 is TGTGCCAGCAGCAAGGTGTCAGGGGGGACCGGGGAGCTGTTTTTT. V is TRBV12-3 or TRBV12-4 and J is TRBJ2-2; D might be TRBD1 (7 bases). The length of the CDR3 is 15 residues. The V end was cut by 6 bases, the J end by 5 bases, with 16 bases between.

This sequence joins TRBV6-1 and TRBJ2-5, with 8 bases fitting TRBD1. The CDR3 extends over 15 amino acids. The V gene end was trimmed by 9 bases and the J gene end by 5 bases; junction bases not matched to a gene: 14. Germline V gives CDR1 MNHNS, CDR2 SASEGT. DNA of the CDR3: TGTGCCAGTAGTCCAGACAGGGGTTCGGTGGAGACCCAGTACTTC. It encodes CASSPDRGSVETQYF.

This clonotype came up a few times. CDR3 sequence: CSASKQVNEQYF. The CDR3 nucleotides are TGCAGTGCTTCCAAACAGGTTAACGAGCAGTACTTC. The chain links TRBV20-1 to TRBJ2-7; possibly TRBD1 for D (5 bases). The CDR3 covers 12 residues. Trimming cost V 5 bases and J 5 bases, with 13 bases left between them. The germline V gene has CDR1 DFQATT and CDR2 SNEGSKA (reference sequence).

Worth noting for this clonotype: Since a much larger clone is just one base distant, this may be a read error. The J gene is TRBJ2-5, the V gene TRBV4-1, with TRBD1 as a possible D gene (5 bases). The CDR3 length is 17 residues. In germline, CDR1 is MGHRA, CDR2 YSYEKL. V was cut by 0 bases and J by 4 bases, with 18 bases left in between. CDR3 nucleotide sequence: TGCGCCAGCAGCCAAGACTCTCCGGGTGGGGCATCAGAGACCCAGTACTTC. This translates into CASSQDSPGGASETQYF.

This clonotype was detected ten times or more. The chain is built from TRBV14 and TRBJ2-3; 7 bases are a match to TRBD2. The V gene end was trimmed by 4 bases and the J gene end by 0 bases; junction bases not matched to a gene: 1. CDR1 SGHDN and CDR2 FVKESK come from the germline V gene. This CDR3 contains 14 residues. The CDR3 nucleotides read TGTGCCAGCAGCCCTAGCGGTAGCACAGATACGCAGTATTTT. It translates to CASSPSGSTDTQYF.

The chain joins TRBV20-1 to TRBJ2-7; 7 bases agree with TRBD1. Germline V gene sequence: CDR1 DFQATT, CDR2 SNEGSKA (reference sequence). Losses at the gene ends were 7 bases for V and 3 bases for J; bases not matched to a gene: 9. This CDR3 has 13 amino acids. CDR3 coding DNA: TGCAGTGGCAGACAGGGCAGCCTCTACGAGCAGTACTTC. Protein product: CSGRQGSLYEQYF.

This clonotype showed up just a few times. V and J are TRBV20-1 and TRBJ2-3, with TRBD2 matching over 8 bases. Germline V gene sequence: CDR1 DFQATT, CDR2 SNEGSKA (reference sequence). Losses at the gene ends were 3 bases for V and 0 bases for J; bases not matched to a gene: 5. This CDR3 region has 15 residues. This chain's CDR3 is CSASGVAGSTDTQYF. As DNA, the CDR3 is TGCAGTGCTAGTGGAGTAGCGGGAAGCACAGATACGCAGTATTTT.

Worth noting for this clonotype: One end of the junction varies from germline; a read error may be responsible. V usage is TRBV6-2 or TRBV6-3 and J usage is TRBJ1-5; D ambiguous. CDR3 length: 15 amino acids. Germline CDR1 and CDR2: MNHEY and SVGEGT. In DNA, the CDR3 is TGTCCCAGCAGCATACTGGGGAGGGAGAATCAGCCCCAGCATTTT. Encoded protein: CPSSILGRENQPQHF.

This clonotype occurred once. The V gene is TRBV3-1, the J gene TRBJ2-7; D is unclear. Per the germline V gene, CDR1 is LGHDT and CDR2 is YNNKEL (reference sequence). This CDR3 spans 12 amino acids. Trimming pared 3 bases from V and 2 bases from J, leaving 5 bases between. Here the CDR3 reads CASSQVTYEQYF. CDR3 DNA: TGTGCCAGCAGCCAGGTTACCTACGAGCAGTACTTC.

A word on this clonotype: This may be a read error: a much more frequent sequence differs by one nucleotide. This chain joins TRBV5-1 and TRBJ2-4; 7 bases match TRBD1. CDR1 and CDR2 (germline): SGHRS, YFSETQ. This CDR3 is 12 amino acids long. CDR3 sequence: CAGSPQGSIQYF. The DNA for the CDR3 is TGCGCCGGCAGCCCACAGGGGAGCATTCAGTACTTC.

A few counts support this clonotype. This chain joins TRBV20-1 and TRBJ1-2; D unresolved. The CDR3 covers 12 residues. CDR1 is DFQATT and CDR2 is SNEGSKA in the germline V gene (reference sequence). V dropped 5 bases and J dropped 2 bases, with 9 bases sitting between them. Here the CDR3 DNA reads TGCAGTGCTCCCGGGCGGAACTATGGCTACACCTTC. Residues: CSAPGRNYGYTF.

The gene calls are TRBV20-1 and TRBJ2-3, with 8 bases fitting TRBD2. There are 16 residues in the CDR3. V dropped 0 bases and J dropped 5; count of bases not matched to a gene: 10. In germline, CDR1 is DFQATT, CDR2 SNEGSKA (reference sequence). CDR3 region: CSARDLQREFKDTQYF. In nucleotides, the CDR3 is TGCAGTGCTAGAGATCTGCAGCGGGAGTTCAAAGATACGCAGTATTTT.

CDR3 protein: CAWSRAHGQPQHF. The DNA of the CDR3 is TGTGCCTGGAGTAGGGCTCACGGGCAGCCCCAGCATTTT. The J gene is TRBJ1-5, the V gene TRBV30, with D unresolved. V was shortened by 2 bases and J by 7 bases, with 12 bases between the two germline ends. The germline gives CDR1 GTSNPN, CDR2 SVGIG (reference sequence). This CDR3 comprises 13 residues.

The rearrangement links TRBV6-5 to TRBJ2-1; D may be TRBD2 (6 bases). Germline CDR1 and CDR2: MNHEY and SVGAGI. This CDR3 comprises 15 residues. V lost 5 bases and J 3 bases, leaving 14 bases between the germline ends. CDR3 in DNA: TGTGCCAGCAGTACTAGCTCCCTCGGCTACAATGAGCAGTTCTTC. This translates into CASSTSSLGYNEQFF.

This clonotype has only a few counts. V usage is TRBV20-1 and J usage is TRBJ2-4; 9 nucleotides line up with TRBD1. The junction had 4 bases not matched to a gene; V was cut back by 4 bases and J by 3 bases. The CDR3 is 14 residues long. Germline assignment: CDR1 DFQATT and CDR2 SNEGSKA (reference sequence). CDR3: CSATRQGGKNIQYF. The CDR3 nucleotides are TGCAGTGCTACACGACAGGGGGGCAAAAACATTCAGTACTTC.

There are a few counts of this clonotype. The J gene is TRBJ2-3, the V gene TRBV12-3 or TRBV12-4; 11 nucleotides align to TRBD2. Trimming took 3 bases from V and 5 from J; bases not matched to a gene: 7. CDR3 length: 16 residues. DNA of the CDR3: TGTGCCAGCAGTTTTATAGCGGGAGGGCCGAAAGATACGCAGTATTTT. Encoded protein: CASSFIAGGPKDTQYF.

This chain uses TRBV2 with TRBJ2-5; tentative D call: TRBD1 (6 bases). The CDR3 has 15 amino acids. CDR1 and CDR2 from the germline V gene are SNHLY and FYNNEI. Trimming shortened V by 0 bases and J by 1 base, and 9 bases separated the two germline ends. CDR3 sequence: CASSEAQGSQETQYF. The CDR3 nucleotides are TGTGCCAGCAGTGAAGCGCAGGGGTCCCAAGAGACCCAGTACTTC.

This rearrangement joins TRBV20-1 to TRBJ1-2, with 10 bases that match TRBD1. The CDR3 is 16 amino acids. V gave up 0 bases and J gave up 0 bases; unmatched junction bases: 4. Germline CDR1 DFQATT, CDR2 SNEGSKA (reference sequence). Written as DNA, the CDR3 is TGCAGTGCTAGAGATTGCGGACAGGGGGCTAACTATGGCTACACCTTC. The encoded protein is CSARDCGQGANYGYTF.

The chain employs TRBV20-1 and TRBJ2-1, with 7 bases identical to TRBD2. Trimming cost V 1 base and J 8 bases; bases outside gene matches: 8. This CDR3 is 14 amino acids long. CDR1 is DFQATT, CDR2 SNEGSKA, per germline (reference sequence). The CDR3, as DNA: TGCAGTGCTAGAGTAGCGGGCCTAGTCGATGAGCAGTTCTTC. Translated, it gives CSARVAGLVDEQFF.

As to this clonotype: A read error may explain this, as a much larger clone is one base away. The rearrangement links TRBV7-3 to TRBJ2-1, with a tentative D call TRBD2 (5 bases). V was clipped by 5 bases and J by 5 bases, with 16 bases between them. This CDR3 is built from 15 residues. Per the germline V gene, CDR1 is SGHTA and CDR2 is FQGTGA. CDR3 region: CASSGNAGGHNEQFF. The CDR3 bases are TGTGCCAGCAGCGGGAACGCGGGTGGTCACAATGAGCAGTTCTTC. Full variable domain (rest looked up from reference TRBV7-3 and TRBJ2-1): GAGVSQTPSNKVTEKGKYVELRCDPISGHTALYWYRQSLGQGPEFLIYFQGTGAADDSGLPNDRFFAVRPEGSVSTLKIQRTERGDSAVYLCASSGNAGGHNEQFFGPGTRLTVL.

The chain couples TRBV28 to TRBJ2-7; 7 bases agree with TRBD1. Germline lookup yields CDR1 MDHEN and CDR2 SYDVKM. This CDR3 comprises 15 residues. V trimming: 4 bases; J trimming: 0 bases; junction bases outside the gene matches: 6. CDR3 sequence: CASSSAGTVSYEQYF. The CDR3 bases are TGTGCCAGCAGTTCGGCCGGGACAGTCTCCTACGAGCAGTACTTC.

There are a few counts of this clonotype. The J gene is TRBJ2-3, the V gene TRBV7-2; 10 bases are a match to TRBD2. With 1 base clipped from V and 6 bases from J, the junction kept 10 bases outside the gene matches. There are 17 residues in the CDR3. Germline V gene lookup returns CDR1 SGHTA and CDR2 FQGNSA. Written as DNA, the CDR3 is TGTGCCAGCAGCTTAGGAGGGTCGGGTAGCGGGGGGGATACGCAGTATTTT. Its translation is CASSLGGSGSGGDTQYF.